A selection of T cell receptor beta chains follows, all from one sample in a study of blood T cell repertoires in COVID-19. Data came from immunoSEQ multiplex PCR; TCRdb stores just in-frame clones and leaves some out. This sample has 75,000 to 95,000 clones, with around nine tenths found just once. The sequenced material came from peripheral blood. The receptors derive from a woman aged 55-75 years with COVID-19, enrolled during active disease. The CDR3 runs from the conserved cysteine through the conserved F or W. The D gene is left open where the match is weak. Expanded clones get a size class; other rows say once, few or many, or leave the size out.

j_call: TRBJ1-1; v_call: TRBV7-9; clone_size: once; d_call: NA; cdr3_aa: CASSSPSQGMTEAFF; cdr3_nt: TGTGCCAGCAGCAGCCCCTCTCAGGGTATGACTGAAGCTTTCTTT
j_call: TRBJ2-5; v_call: TRBV18; clone_size: NA; d_call: NA; cdr3_aa: CASSPWGRQETQYF; cdr3_nt: TGTGCCAGCTCACCATGGGGCAGACAAGAGACCCAGTACTTC
j_call: TRBJ1-3; v_call: TRBV30; clone_size: NA; d_call: NA; cdr3_aa: CAWSVYSGNTIYF; cdr3_nt: TGTGCCTGGAGTGTATACTCTGGAAACACCATATATTTT
j_call: TRBJ2-5; v_call: TRBV7-9; clone_size: NA; d_call: TRBD2; cdr3_aa: CASSRPSGGARETQYF; cdr3_nt: TGTGCCAGCAGCCGACCTAGCGGGGGGGCCCGGGAGACCCAGTACTTC
j_call: TRBJ2-1; v_call: TRBV19; clone_size: NA; d_call: NA; cdr3_aa: CASISLSKEGNEQFF; cdr3_nt: TGTGCCAGTATTTCCCTATCGAAGGAGGGGAATGAGCAGTTCTTC
j_call: TRBJ1-5; v_call: TRBV19; clone_size: NA; d_call: NA; cdr3_aa: CASTVLPDSNQPQHF; cdr3_nt: TGTGCCAGTACAGTGTTACCTGATAGCAATCAGCCCCAGCATTTT
j_call: TRBJ1-3; v_call: TRBV7-3; clone_size: NA; d_call: NA; cdr3_aa: CASSLTAAGNTIYF; cdr3_nt: TGTGCCAGCAGCTTAACGGCGGCTGGAAACACCATATATTTT
j_call: TRBJ2-1; v_call: TRBV6-5; clone_size: NA; d_call: NA; cdr3_aa: CASTEGGAQEQFF; cdr3_nt: TGTGCCAGCACAGAGGGGGGGGCACAGGAGCAGTTCTTC
j_call: TRBJ2-3; v_call: TRBV11-2; clone_size: NA; d_call: NA; cdr3_aa: CASNGWQFTDTQYF; cdr3_nt: TGTGCCAGCAACGGGTGGCAGTTCACAGATACGCAGTATTTT
j_call: TRBJ1-1; v_call: TRBV6-5; clone_size: NA; d_call: NA; cdr3_aa: CASTGADTEAFF; cdr3_nt: TGTGCCAGCACAGGGGCAGACACTGAAGCTTTCTTT
j_call: TRBJ2-2; v_call: TRBV30; clone_size: NA; d_call: TRBD2; cdr3_aa: CAWSVLRGGETGELFF; cdr3_nt: TGTGCCTGGAGTGTACTGCGGGGGGGCGAAACCGGGGAGCTGTTTTTT
j_call: TRBJ2-7; v_call: TRBV7-8; clone_size: NA; d_call: NA; cdr3_aa: CASSLEGGPYEQYF; cdr3_nt: TGTGCCAGCAGCTTAGAGGGGGGGCCCTACGAGCAGTACTTC
j_call: TRBJ1-2; v_call: TRBV4-1; clone_size: NA; d_call: TRBD1; cdr3_aa: CASSQDKGASGYTF; cdr3_nt: TGCGCCAGCAGCCAAGATAAGGGGGCGTCTGGCTACACCTTC
j_call: TRBJ2-5; v_call: TRBV29-1; clone_size: once; d_call: TRBD1; cdr3_aa: CSVGGGTGTQETQYF; cdr3_nt: TGCAGCGTAGGAGGAGGGACAGGGACACAAGAGACCCAGTACTTC
j_call: TRBJ2-2; v_call: TRBV6-5; clone_size: NA; d_call: TRBD2; cdr3_aa: CASSSGGPGELFF; cdr3_nt: TGTGCCAGCAGTTCGGGGGGGCCCGGGGAGCTGTTTTTT
j_call: TRBJ1-6; v_call: TRBV19; clone_size: NA; d_call: TRBD1; cdr3_aa: CASRGQAGPLHF; cdr3_nt: TGTGCCAGTAGAGGACAGGCAGGGCCCCTCCACTTT
j_call: TRBJ1-2; v_call: TRBV19; clone_size: NA; d_call: NA; cdr3_aa: CASSTNSGNWGYTF; cdr3_nt: TGTGCCAGTAGTACCAATTCAGGGAACTGGGGCTACACCTTC
j_call: TRBJ1-2; v_call: TRBV10-3; clone_size: NA; d_call: TRBD1; cdr3_aa: CAISDGQGEGYGYTF; cdr3_nt: TGTGCCATCAGTGACGGACAGGGGGAAGGCTATGGCTACACCTTC
j_call: TRBJ1-5; v_call: TRBV30; clone_size: NA; d_call: NA; cdr3_aa: CAWSVQASNQPQHF; cdr3_nt: TGTGCCTGGAGTGTACAGGCTAGCAATCAGCCCCAGCATTTT
j_call: TRBJ1-5; v_call: TRBV4-3; clone_size: NA; d_call: NA; cdr3_aa: CASSQVSGQPQHF; cdr3_nt: TGCGCCAGCAGCCAAGTATCGGGACAGCCCCAGCATTTT
j_call: TRBJ1-5; v_call: TRBV3-1/TRBV3-2; clone_size: few; d_call: NA; cdr3_aa: CASSQGGGPQHF; cdr3_nt: TGTGCCAGCAGCCAAGGGGGGGGGCCCCAGCATTTT
j_call: TRBJ1-6; v_call: TRBV6-5; clone_size: NA; d_call: NA; cdr3_aa: CATRVMSSYNSPLHF; cdr3_nt: TGTGCCACCCGGGTCATGAGCTCCTATAATTCACCCCTCCACTTT
j_call: TRBJ1-3; v_call: TRBV30; clone_size: NA; d_call: NA; cdr3_aa: CAWLYGNTIYF; cdr3_nt: TGTGCCTGGTTGTATGGAAACACCATATATTTT
j_call: TRBJ1-2; v_call: TRBV27; clone_size: NA; d_call: NA; cdr3_aa: CASSPRRGEGYGYTF; cdr3_nt: TGTGCCAGCAGTCCCCGTCGAGGGGAGGGCTATGGCTACACCTTC
j_call: TRBJ2-1; v_call: TRBV6-5; clone_size: NA; d_call: TRBD2; cdr3_aa: CASRTPGLAGGRSFF; cdr3_nt: TGTGCCAGCAGGACACCGGGACTAGCGGGGGGTCGTTCGTTCTTC
j_call: TRBJ2-7; v_call: TRBV6-5; clone_size: NA; d_call: NA; cdr3_aa: CASSSPGFDEQYF; cdr3_nt: TGTGCCAGCAGTTCCCCGGGGTTCGACGAGCAGTACTTC
j_call: TRBJ2-3; v_call: TRBV19; clone_size: NA; d_call: NA; cdr3_aa: CASSIGLRGTDTQYF; cdr3_nt: TGTGCCAGTAGTATTGGACTTAGGGGGACAGATACGCAGTATTTT
j_call: TRBJ1-2; v_call: TRBV29-1; clone_size: NA; d_call: TRBD1; cdr3_aa: CSARTGGDYGYTF; cdr3_nt: TGCAGCGCTCGGACAGGGGGCGACTATGGCTACACCTTC
j_call: TRBJ1-2; v_call: TRBV5-5; clone_size: NA; d_call: NA; cdr3_aa: CASSQYYGYTF; cdr3_nt: TGTGCCAGCAGCCAGTACTATGGCTACACCTTC
j_call: TRBJ1-4; v_call: TRBV5-1; clone_size: NA; d_call: NA; cdr3_aa: CASSPRQERYEKLFF; cdr3_nt: TGCGCCAGCAGCCCCAGACAGGAGCGTTATGAAAAACTGTTTTTT
j_call: TRBJ2-7; v_call: TRBV19; clone_size: NA; d_call: NA; cdr3_aa: CASTRGDNYEQYF; cdr3_nt: TGTGCCAGTACCCGGGGGGACAACTACGAGCAGTACTTC
j_call: TRBJ1-2; v_call: TRBV10-3; clone_size: NA; d_call: TRBD1; cdr3_aa: CAISPDRGDYGYTF; cdr3_nt: TGTGCCATCAGTCCTGACAGGGGGGACTATGGCTACACCTTC
j_call: TRBJ2-3; v_call: TRBV6-2/TRBV6-3; clone_size: NA; d_call: NA; cdr3_aa: CASSDRESTDTQYF; cdr3_nt: TGTGCCAGCAGTGACAGAGAAAGCACAGATACGCAGTATTTT
j_call: TRBJ1-2; v_call: TRBV7-9; clone_size: NA; d_call: NA; cdr3_aa: CASSLPPGGVNYGYTF; cdr3_nt: TGTGCCAGCAGCTTACCCCCCGGGGGGGTCAACTATGGCTACACCTTC
j_call: TRBJ2-5; v_call: TRBV7-2; clone_size: NA; d_call: NA; cdr3_aa: CASSPGQQETQYF; cdr3_nt: TGTGCCAGCAGCCCAGGACAGCAAGAGACCCAGTACTTC
j_call: TRBJ1-4; v_call: TRBV2; clone_size: NA; d_call: TRBD1; cdr3_aa: CASSLRDRGFNEKLFF; cdr3_nt: TGTGCCAGCAGTCTCCGGGACAGGGGATTTAATGAAAAACTGTTTTTT
j_call: TRBJ1-1; v_call: TRBV12-5; clone_size: once; d_call: TRBD1; cdr3_aa: CASGLNRGTEAFF; cdr3_nt: TGTGCTAGTGGTTTGAACAGGGGCACTGAAGCTTTCTTT
j_call: TRBJ2-2; v_call: TRBV28; clone_size: NA; d_call: TRBD1; cdr3_aa: CASSTPGGGNTGELFF; cdr3_nt: TGTGCCAGCAGTACTCCAGGGGGCGGCAACACCGGGGAGCTGTTTTTT
j_call: TRBJ2-2; v_call: TRBV5-1; clone_size: NA; d_call: TRBD1; cdr3_aa: CASSSEGARAGELFF; cdr3_nt: TGCGCCAGCAGCTCCGAGGGGGCGCGGGCCGGGGAGCTGTTTTTT
j_call: TRBJ1-1; v_call: TRBV7-2; clone_size: NA; d_call: TRBD1; cdr3_aa: CASSWNRGDTTEAFF; cdr3_nt: TGTGCCAGCAGCTGGAACAGGGGAGATACCACTGAAGCTTTCTTT
j_call: TRBJ2-1; v_call: TRBV29-1; clone_size: NA; d_call: TRBD2; cdr3_aa: CSVGVFGSGGRNEQFF; cdr3_nt: TGCAGCGTTGGTGTTTTCGGATCGGGGGGAAGGAATGAGCAGTTCTTC
j_call: TRBJ2-2; v_call: TRBV4-2; clone_size: NA; d_call: TRBD2; cdr3_aa: CASSQVAGYTGELFF; cdr3_nt: TGTGCCAGCAGCCAAGTAGCGGGGTACACCGGGGAGCTGTTTTTT
j_call: TRBJ2-1; v_call: TRBV27; clone_size: NA; d_call: NA; cdr3_aa: CATGEVVAQFF; cdr3_nt: TGTGCCACCGGGGAGGTGGTGGCGCAGTTCTTC
j_call: TRBJ1-6; v_call: TRBV28; clone_size: NA; d_call: NA; cdr3_aa: CASSSPGKGNSPLHF; cdr3_nt: TGTGCCAGCAGTTCCCCGGGGAAAGGGAATTCACCCCTCCACTTT
j_call: TRBJ2-7; v_call: TRBV29-1; clone_size: NA; d_call: TRBD1; cdr3_aa: CSFGQGYEQYF; cdr3_nt: TGCAGCTTCGGACAGGGCTACGAGCAGTACTTC
j_call: TRBJ2-2; v_call: TRBV7-9; clone_size: medium-sized; d_call: TRBD1; cdr3_aa: CASSLAFGQGTYTGELFF; cdr3_nt: TGTGCCAGCAGCTTAGCTTTTGGACAGGGGACGTACACCGGGGAGCTGTTTTTT
j_call: TRBJ1-5; v_call: TRBV4-3; clone_size: NA; d_call: TRBD1; cdr3_aa: CASSQGTGANQPQHF; cdr3_nt: TGCGCCAGCAGCCAAGGGACAGGGGCAAATCAGCCCCAGCATTTT
j_call: TRBJ2-7; v_call: TRBV5-5; clone_size: NA; d_call: NA; cdr3_aa: CASSLGPQGTYEQYF; cdr3_nt: TGTGCCAGCAGCTTGGGTCCTCAGGGAACCTACGAGCAGTACTTC
j_call: TRBJ2-3; v_call: TRBV11-3; clone_size: NA; d_call: NA; cdr3_aa: CASSDREAGIGGDTQYF; cdr3_nt: TGTGCCAGCAGCGATAGGGAGGCCGGGATTGGAGGTGATACGCAGTATTTT
j_call: TRBJ1-6; v_call: TRBV10-3; clone_size: few; d_call: NA; cdr3_aa: CAISASGNWNSPLHF; cdr3_nt: TGTGCCATCAGTGCCTCAGGGAATTGGAATTCACCCCTCCACTTT
j_call: TRBJ1-1; v_call: TRBV19; clone_size: NA; d_call: NA; cdr3_aa: CASTLNTEAFF; cdr3_nt: TGTGCCAGTACCCTAAACACTGAAGCTTTCTTT
j_call: TRBJ1-2; v_call: TRBV9; clone_size: NA; d_call: NA; cdr3_aa: CASSTGRGNYGYTF; cdr3_nt: TGTGCCAGCAGTACAGGCAGAGGTAACTATGGCTACACCTTC
j_call: TRBJ2-1; v_call: TRBV14; clone_size: NA; d_call: TRBD1; cdr3_aa: CASSQGLGTGGRPSYNEQFF; cdr3_nt: TGTGCCAGCAGCCAAGGCCTAGGGACAGGGGGGAGGCCATCCTACAATGAGCAGTTCTTC
j_call: TRBJ1-6; v_call: TRBV6-5; clone_size: NA; d_call: TRBD1; cdr3_aa: CASRRQGSYNSPLHF; cdr3_nt: TGTGCCAGCAGAAGACAGGGGAGCTATAATTCACCCCTCCACTTT
j_call: TRBJ1-2; v_call: TRBV11-2; clone_size: once; d_call: NA; cdr3_aa: CASSPRTVANYGYTF; cdr3_nt: TGTGCCAGCAGCCCCAGGACAGTAGCTAACTATGGCTACACCTTC